One and the same sample provided the 4 T cell receptor beta chains below, sequenced in a study of T cells in Graves' hyperthyroidism and ophthalmopathy. TCR beta CDR3 sequences were amplified from RNA transcripts. RT-PCR in the first round (using the HTBI primer set) targeted the TCR CDR3. Each CDR3 protein is one row after TCRdb ran MiXCR on the multiplex PCR reads. The data show some 650,000 distinct CDR3 sequences, roughly 16% seen once. Specimen: blood. The origin of the receptors is a woman aged 40 to 50 with Graves' ophthalmopathy.

The table lists this clonotype with a few counts. The V call is TRBV7-9, the J call TRBJ2-1, with D unclear. The CDR3 totals 11 residues. Between the trimmed V and J ends, which lost 3 bases and 8 bases, there was a span of 5 bases. From germline, CDR1 is SEHNR and CDR2 FQNEAQ (reference sequence). The CDR3 DNA follows: TGTGCCAGCAGCTTTTCCCATGAGCAGTTCTTC. Encoded protein: CASSFSHEQFF.

J is TRBJ1-6 and V is TRBV20-1, with 8 positions matching TRBD1. The CDR3 has 13 amino acids. In germline, CDR1 is DFQATT, CDR2 SNEGSKA (reference sequence). With V trimmed by 5 bases and J by 9 bases, 6 bases remained unmatched. The CDR3 reads CSAGQGWGSPLHF. The CDR3 bases are TGCAGTGCTGGACAGGGTTGGGGTTCACCCCTCCACTTT.

This clonotype was picked up a small number of times. The gene calls are TRBV15 and TRBJ2-5; 14 bases match TRBD2. This CDR3 region has 15 residues. Losses at the gene ends were 3 bases for V and 7 bases for J; bases not matched to a gene: 4. The germline V gene has CDR1 LNHNV and CDR2 YYDKDF (reference sequence). This CDR3 is CATSSRLAGGVTQYF. The DNA for the CDR3 is TGTGCCACCAGCAGTAGACTAGCGGGAGGGGTGACCCAGTACTTC.

The chain joins TRBV29-1 to TRBJ2-5, with 14 positions matching TRBD2. After removal of 5 bases from V and 2 bases from J, the junction contained 10 bases not matched to a gene. Germline V gene lookup returns CDR1 SQVTM and CDR2 ANQGSEA. This CDR3 region has 17 residues. The CDR3 DNA is TGCAGCGTTTTCCGAGGACTAGCGGGGGGCTCGCAAGAGACCCAGTACTTC. The encoded protein is CSVFRGLAGGSQETQYF.